Described below is a single T cell receptor beta chain sequence and its context. These data originate in a study of cytotoxic CD8 clonotypes in ibrutinib-treated CLL. This CDR3 spans 15 amino acids. CDR1 is SGDLS, CDR2 YYNGEE, per germline. V shed 4 bases and J shed 4 bases, with 16 bases lying between them. Using immunoSEQ multiplex PCR, the repertoire was profiled, and TCRdb retains in-frame clones only, with some absent. The profile covers under 200,000 clones, with under 85% appearing a single time and about 5% taken by the ten largest. Sample: PBMCs, taken after 24 months of ibrutinib treatment. This TCR derives from a human donor with chronic lymphocytic leukemia. The chain couples TRBV9 to TRBJ2-3; D may correspond to TRBD1 or TRBD2 (6 bases each). DNA of the CDR3: TGTGCCAGCAGCCCCGTCGGGGGCCGGGCAGATACGCAGTATTTT. Its translation is CASSPVGGRADTQYF.